The clone carrying this TCR beta chain occurred once. Antigen: not known. The method was immunoSEQ multiplex PCR; TCRdb's version includes in-frame clones alone and lacks a portion of them. Among around 2,000,000 clones listed, roughly 94% were seen once. CDR1 and CDR2 (germline): SSHAT, FNYEAQ (reference sequence). The CDR3 is 14 residues long. This record comes from a study of shared clonotypes between healthy human individuals. Study results and limitations: Generally, naive subsets came out with larger estimated richness than memory subsets. Clonotype sharing levels among donors were expected to vary with sequencing depth. Limitation of the genetic and exposure-history diversity represented came from the few donors.

Naive CD8 cells lacked CD45RO, underwent positive selection for CCR7 and left out terminally differentiated effector memory CD45RA+ cells. All donors qualified as healthy HIV-negative adults and had experienced no recent acute infections or vaccinations. The source material was naive CD8+ T cells sorted from blood. The sequence derives from a man aged 18 to 29 in good health. This chain uses TRBV7-7 with TRBJ2-7; unclear D gene. The CDR3 region is CATFSQNPPHEQYF. DNA of the CDR3: TGTGCTACGTTTTCACAAAACCCCCCCCACGAGCAGTACTTC.